This T cell receptor (beta chain) is from a study of PD-1 blockade in classical Hodgkin lymphoma. The study, taken as a whole, reports: Reported findings placed baseline TCR diversity lower in newly diagnosed patients (compared with healthy donors). Patients starting nivolumab under 1 year after ASCT were excluded.

Note on this clone: As yet, its antigen is unknown.

All trial patients relapsed after autologous stem cell transplantation. Repertoires were generated with immunoSEQ multiplex PCR, while TCRdb's copy carries only in-frame clones and drops some. The table includes approximately 84,000 clones, about nine tenths detected once. From germline, CDR1 is KGHSH and CDR2 LQKENI. Trimming left V 1 base short and J 7 bases short, with 5 bases between. CDR3 length: 12 residues. Sequencing used peripheral blood mononuclear cells (PBMCs), obtained at baseline. This TCR was sampled from a human donor with classical Hodgkin lymphoma. The rearrangement uses TRBV18 and TRBJ1-5; weak D call: TRBD1 (5 bases). CDR3 sequence: CASSPRDQPQHF. In nucleotides, the CDR3 is TGTGCCAGCTCACCACGGGACCAGCCCCAGCATTTT.